In its sample, the clone carrying this T cell receptor (beta chain) was seen once. Its target is not known. The source of the sample is a study of cytomegalovirus exposure and HLA in healthy donors. The CDR3 covers 15 residues. The J segment lost 5 bases and the V segment lost 6 bases, leaving 14 bases of the junction unmatched. Germline V gene sequence: CDR1 SGDLS, CDR2 YYNGEE. Study-wide findings and caveats: Previous analysis showed most TCR beta V segments were productive about 90% or about 30% of the time.

The primer mix had 60 Vbeta and 13 Jbeta primers. TCRdb's copy holds only in-frame clones and misses some; the assay was immunoSEQ multiplex PCR. This sample yields roughly 120,000 clones, of which more than 70% are seen a single time; approximately 0.22% belongs to the top ten. The TCR sequence derives from a man aged 50 or older in good health and CMV-seronegative. Input material: PBMCs. This sequence joins TRBV9 and TRBJ2-7; the match to TRBD2 covers 7 bases. The CDR3 DNA reads TGTGCCAGCAACCGGGGAGGTTTGGGGGGGGACGAGCAGTACTTC. Its translation is CASNRGGLGGDEQYF.